This record covers a single T cell receptor beta chain. Antigen: not known. The data were taken from a study of blood T cells in healthy people across ages. Study-level findings and limits: Higher diversity, along with more naive CD4+ cells, distinguished long-lived donors from aged donors.

V gave up 2 bases and J gave up 3 bases; unmatched junction bases: 2. The V gene's germline CDR1 is MNHEY and CDR2 SMNVEV (reference sequence). This CDR3 has 14 residues. In terms of origin and age, donors were healthy Caucasian individuals from Russia aged about 6 to 95. A sample-barcoded 5' primer and a J-beta primer mix were used in a second PCR of roughly 6 to 11 cycles. Sequencing of every sample gave 2.5 million or more CDR3-containing paired-end reads. TCRdb re-called the 5' RACE reads with MiXCR, one entry per CDR3 protein. Of about 830,000 distinct CDR3 sequences listed, 58% are singletons. The chain couples TRBV27 to TRBJ2-7; TRBD2 matches 9 bases. Sample: blood. The clonotype originates from a man in his thirties or forties in good health. CDR3 sequence reads: CASSLRLAVYEQYF. CDR3 nucleotides: TGTGCCAGCAGTTTAAGACTAGCGGTCTACGAGCAGTACTTC.